This T cell receptor (beta chain) was retrieved from a study of vaccination and CD4 T cells after COVID-19 (dated by TCRdb to between 2022 and 2023). Broadly, across the study: Every convalescent patient had a positive nasal swab PCR test for SARS-CoV-2, with mild disease in 8 to 10 patients and severe disease in one. The convalescent cohort comprised six males and four females, including two Hispanic individuals, seven Caucasians, two Asians and one multiracial person. Two doses of either the Pfizer-BioNTech BNT162b2 vaccine (n=8) or the Moderna mRNA-1273 vaccine (n=2) were administered to participants. Post-COVID blood samples were collected from convalescent patients a median of around 100 days after diagnosis, with a range of about 30 to 161 days. Post-vaccine blood samples were obtained a median of around 74 days after the second vaccine dose, with a range of 14 to 241 days. A few convalescent patients were sampled both early after vaccination (day 14) and late after vaccination (days 161 to 241). Overlapping spike peptide pools from SARS-CoV-2 and from the common cold coronaviruses HCoV-NL63, HCoV-OC43 and HCoV-229E were used as culture stimuli. As controls, cultures received a CEFX viral epitope pool (the positive control), an HIV-1 Nef peptide pool (the negative control), or no peptide at all. In roughly nine COVID-19 convalescent patients and a few infection-naive healthy vaccine recipients, the spike-specific CD4+ TCR repertoire before mRNA vaccination was compared with the repertoire after mRNA vaccination. General findings and caveats noted by the study authors: In convalescent patients, a median around 83% of post-vaccine SARS-CoV-2-reactive clones were detected only after vaccination, and vaccine-specific priming was suggested by this finding. Only a relatively small number of convalescent patients were included in the study, and early timepoints following natural infection were not analyzed. Nearly all vaccine-specific clones in convalescent patients (304 of 307) were mono-reactive for SARS-CoV-2 spike rather than cross-reactive with common cold coronaviruses. Although the median number of SARS-CoV-2-reactive clonotypes went up from fewer than 25 after infection to 35 to 40 after vaccination, the increase was not significant.

Clipping removes 2 bases from V and 7 bases from J, with 5 as the unmatched junction base count. The germline V gene supplies CDR1 MNHNS and CDR2 SASEGT. From its cysteine to its phenylalanine, the CDR3 spans 15 amino acids. Just CDR3 DNA is preserved here, 45 bases in frame from base 1. About this clonotype: Its antigen is unknown. Base qualities are not at hand, and no much larger clone is one base apart.

The protocol used for the library was PCR. At the Johns Hopkins FTIC core, DNA from the cultured CD4+ T cells underwent TCR sequencing with the Oncomine TCR Beta short-read assay. The QIAamp micro DNA kit was used to extract genomic DNA from the cultured CD4+ T cells. Oncomine TCR Beta libraries made from cultured CD4+ T cells were pooled using unique dual indexes and sequenced on an Illumina iSeq 100. The source study handled its data this way. Non-productive sequences were removed, and CDR3s not starting with C, not ending with F or W, or shorter than 7 amino acids were discarded. The MANAFEST web application was used to identify antigen-specific clonotypes by comparing peptide-stimulated wells against reference wells and other culture wells. Positive clones required FDR below 0.05, an odds ratio above 5, and productive frequency above 0.1% in at least two of three replicate wells. Cross-reactive clonotypes were defined as significantly expanded in both SARS-CoV-2 spike wells and at least one common cold coronavirus spike condition. Similarity between CDR3 sequences was evaluated in R version 3.6.1 using Levenshtein distances (stringdist) and unrooted phylogenetic trees (ape). TCRdb ran its own pipeline on the public reads, namely fastp trimming at Q25 and MiXCR clone calling, and kept in-frame beta chains. Identical CDR3 proteins give one entry, which carries the most common genes and DNA. Here the V and J calls rest on TCRdb's processing, not on the authors' analysis. In this sample the table shows 20,000 to 25,000 distinct CDR3 sequences, around 46% of which occur a single time. The ten largest clones capture approximately 13% of the sample.

The time point label of this sample denotes: late sampling 161 to 241 days after vaccination in a few convalescent patients. Interpreted using the paper, the treatment or condition label stands for: approximately 9-day PBMC culture with coronavirus spike peptide pools or control peptides (ViraFEST assay). The ViraFEST assay, used in the study, expanded antigen-specific T cells with peptide pools and then identified the expanded clonotypes through TCR sequencing. Positive SARS-CoV-2 PCR tests in the convalescent patients dated from March to December 2020, before Alpha, Beta and Delta variants emerged in the United States. More than 1.5 million PBMCs per well were cultured in IMDM with roughly 5% human AB serum and approximately 9.1 IU/ml IL-2, plus 10 ug/ml peptide pools. On days 3 and 7, half of the culture medium was replaced with fresh IL-2-containing medium. After about 10 days of culture, CD4+ T cells were isolated by negative selection using the EasySep CD4+ T cell isolation kit. PBMCs were separated from whole blood using Ficoll-Paque Plus gradient centrifugation and then either used fresh or cryopreserved at -140C. In general, triplicate wells were set up for every culture condition.

Sequencing was performed on CD4+ T cells from blood, cultured in vitro, taken about 7 months after SARS-CoV-2 vaccination. The sequence derives from a human donor who had recovered from COVID-19. The chain couples TRBV6-1 to TRBJ2-1; 10 of the junction bases match TRBD2. The CDR3 here reads CASSESSGGENEQFF. The bases read TGTGCCAGCAGTGAATCCAGCGGGGGGGAGAATGAGCAGTTCTTC.